Presented here are 10 T cell receptor beta chains from one specimen sequenced in a study of T cells in localized non-small cell lung cancer (dated by TCRdb to about 2020). Libraries were constructed by the immunoSEQ multiplex PCR assay. TCRdb took over this immuneACCESS table, retaining in-frame rearrangements with V and J assigned. Such tables are incomplete; in checked studies, under half of the missing clones stem from an unresolved V gene, and the remainder is unexplained. Here the sample has roughly 61,000 clones; more than 80% occur a single time. 4.7% of the sample is held by the ten biggest clonotypes. The input for sequencing was PBMCs, taken before any cancer treatment. Receptor source: a man aged 35 to 69 with stage II lung adenocarcinoma.

The V gene is TRBV25-1, the J gene TRBJ2-1, with 9 positions matching TRBD2. Germline V CDR1 and CDR2: MGHDK, SYGVNS. This CDR3 has 16 residues. Losses at the gene ends were 2 bases for V and 3 bases for J; bases not matched to a gene: 5. CDR3 sequence reads: CASSESVTSGYNEQFF. The CDR3 nucleotides are TGTGCCAGCAGTGAAAGTGTGACTAGCGGCTACAATGAGCAGTTCTTC.

J is TRBJ2-5 and V is TRBV6-5; the match to TRBD1 covers 12 bases. CDR3 size: 14 residues. CDR1 is MNHEY and CDR2 is SVGAGI in the germline V gene. V lost 7 bases and J lost 5; bases outside the gene matches: 5. The CDR3 region is CASTRDRGHETQYF. Written as DNA, the CDR3 is TGTGCCAGCACCAGGGACAGGGGGCATGAGACCCAGTACTTC.

The chain is built from TRBV7-2 and TRBJ2-2; D is perhaps TRBD2 (5 bases). From germline, CDR1 is SGHTA and CDR2 FQGNSA. Between the trimmed V and J ends, which lost 3 bases and 2 bases, there was a span of 7 bases. The length of the CDR3 is 14 residues. CDR3 in DNA: TGTGCCAGCAGCTTTCGGGGAAACACCGGGGAGCTGTTTTTT. Amino acid sequence: CASSFRGNTGELFF.

CDR3 protein: CASSQDLNGGGEQYF. The CDR3 nucleotides are TGTGCCAGCAGCCAAGATTTAAATGGGGGAGGCGAGCAGTACTTC. V and J are TRBV14 and TRBJ2-7; D possibly corresponds to TRBD2 (6 bases). Germline V gene lookup returns CDR1 SGHDN and CDR2 FVKESK. V was clipped by 0 bases and J by 6 bases, with 15 bases between them. The CDR3 is 15 residues long.

V usage is TRBV10-2 and J usage is TRBJ2-5; D is ambiguous. Looked up from germline, CDR1 is WSHSY and CDR2 is SAAADI. The CDR3 sequence is 13 residues long. The V gene lost 4 bases and the J gene lost 14 bases, with 20 bases spanning the gap. The CDR3 spells CASSGTVLETRYF. The CDR3 coding sequence is TGCGCCAGCAGTGGAACAGTGCTAGAGACCCGATACTTC.

This chain connects TRBV4-1 to TRBJ2-7; TRBD1 might be the D (6 bases). V lost 2 bases, J lost 2 bases, and 7 bases lay in between. CDR1 MGHRA and CDR2 YSYEKL come from the germline V gene. The CDR3 covers 13 residues. This chain's CDR3 is CASSQTGPYEQYF. In nucleotides, the CDR3 is TGCGCCAGCAGCCAAACAGGGCCCTACGAGCAGTACTTC.

Remarks on this clone: Germline is not matched at one junction end, which may reflect a read error. The chain has TRBV5-8 and TRBJ2-5, with no clear D. The germline V gene has CDR1 SGHTS and CDR2 YDEGEE. The CDR3 sequence is 14 residues long. Written as DNA, the CDR3 is TGTGCCAGCAGCTTGGGGTACAACCAAGGGACCCAGTACTTC. Protein: CASSLGYNQGTQYF.

The chain employs TRBV2 and TRBJ2-5, with TRBD1 as a possible D gene (5 bases). The CDR3 totals 13 residues. The ends were cut back, 3 bases at V and 5 bases at J, with 10 bases in the middle. Germline lookup yields CDR1 SNHLY and CDR2 FYNNEI. The CDR3 bases are TGTGCCAGCAGTGACCTGACAGCCGAGACCCAGTACTTC. Amino acid sequence: CASSDLTAETQYF.

The chain links TRBV18 to TRBJ2-5, with D tentatively TRBD2 (5 bases). CDR1 is KGHSH, CDR2 LQKENI, per germline. The CDR3 is 14 residues long. V was clipped by 2 bases and J by 3 bases, with 10 bases between them. CDR3 sequence: CASSPGQEEETQYF. The CDR3 DNA sequence: TGTGCCAGCTCACCAGGGCAGGAGGAAGAGACCCAGTACTTC.

This CDR3 reads CASSLREGGETQYF. CDR3 coding DNA: TGTGCCAGCAGCTTAAGAGAGGGGGGAGAGACCCAGTACTTC. This chain connects TRBV7-8 to TRBJ2-5; the D gene could be TRBD1 or TRBD2 (6 bases each). Trimming left V 2 bases short and J 4 bases short, with 11 bases between. There are 14 residues in the CDR3. Per the germline V gene, CDR1 is SGHVS and CDR2 is FQNEAQ. The full variable domain, its missing parts supplied by reference TRBV7-8 and TRBJ2-5, is GAGVSQSPRYKVAKRGQDVALRCDPISGHVSLFWYQQALGQGPEFLTYFQNEAQLDKSGLPSDRFFAERPEGSVSTLKIQRTQQEDSAVYLCASSLREGGETQYFGPGTRLLVL.